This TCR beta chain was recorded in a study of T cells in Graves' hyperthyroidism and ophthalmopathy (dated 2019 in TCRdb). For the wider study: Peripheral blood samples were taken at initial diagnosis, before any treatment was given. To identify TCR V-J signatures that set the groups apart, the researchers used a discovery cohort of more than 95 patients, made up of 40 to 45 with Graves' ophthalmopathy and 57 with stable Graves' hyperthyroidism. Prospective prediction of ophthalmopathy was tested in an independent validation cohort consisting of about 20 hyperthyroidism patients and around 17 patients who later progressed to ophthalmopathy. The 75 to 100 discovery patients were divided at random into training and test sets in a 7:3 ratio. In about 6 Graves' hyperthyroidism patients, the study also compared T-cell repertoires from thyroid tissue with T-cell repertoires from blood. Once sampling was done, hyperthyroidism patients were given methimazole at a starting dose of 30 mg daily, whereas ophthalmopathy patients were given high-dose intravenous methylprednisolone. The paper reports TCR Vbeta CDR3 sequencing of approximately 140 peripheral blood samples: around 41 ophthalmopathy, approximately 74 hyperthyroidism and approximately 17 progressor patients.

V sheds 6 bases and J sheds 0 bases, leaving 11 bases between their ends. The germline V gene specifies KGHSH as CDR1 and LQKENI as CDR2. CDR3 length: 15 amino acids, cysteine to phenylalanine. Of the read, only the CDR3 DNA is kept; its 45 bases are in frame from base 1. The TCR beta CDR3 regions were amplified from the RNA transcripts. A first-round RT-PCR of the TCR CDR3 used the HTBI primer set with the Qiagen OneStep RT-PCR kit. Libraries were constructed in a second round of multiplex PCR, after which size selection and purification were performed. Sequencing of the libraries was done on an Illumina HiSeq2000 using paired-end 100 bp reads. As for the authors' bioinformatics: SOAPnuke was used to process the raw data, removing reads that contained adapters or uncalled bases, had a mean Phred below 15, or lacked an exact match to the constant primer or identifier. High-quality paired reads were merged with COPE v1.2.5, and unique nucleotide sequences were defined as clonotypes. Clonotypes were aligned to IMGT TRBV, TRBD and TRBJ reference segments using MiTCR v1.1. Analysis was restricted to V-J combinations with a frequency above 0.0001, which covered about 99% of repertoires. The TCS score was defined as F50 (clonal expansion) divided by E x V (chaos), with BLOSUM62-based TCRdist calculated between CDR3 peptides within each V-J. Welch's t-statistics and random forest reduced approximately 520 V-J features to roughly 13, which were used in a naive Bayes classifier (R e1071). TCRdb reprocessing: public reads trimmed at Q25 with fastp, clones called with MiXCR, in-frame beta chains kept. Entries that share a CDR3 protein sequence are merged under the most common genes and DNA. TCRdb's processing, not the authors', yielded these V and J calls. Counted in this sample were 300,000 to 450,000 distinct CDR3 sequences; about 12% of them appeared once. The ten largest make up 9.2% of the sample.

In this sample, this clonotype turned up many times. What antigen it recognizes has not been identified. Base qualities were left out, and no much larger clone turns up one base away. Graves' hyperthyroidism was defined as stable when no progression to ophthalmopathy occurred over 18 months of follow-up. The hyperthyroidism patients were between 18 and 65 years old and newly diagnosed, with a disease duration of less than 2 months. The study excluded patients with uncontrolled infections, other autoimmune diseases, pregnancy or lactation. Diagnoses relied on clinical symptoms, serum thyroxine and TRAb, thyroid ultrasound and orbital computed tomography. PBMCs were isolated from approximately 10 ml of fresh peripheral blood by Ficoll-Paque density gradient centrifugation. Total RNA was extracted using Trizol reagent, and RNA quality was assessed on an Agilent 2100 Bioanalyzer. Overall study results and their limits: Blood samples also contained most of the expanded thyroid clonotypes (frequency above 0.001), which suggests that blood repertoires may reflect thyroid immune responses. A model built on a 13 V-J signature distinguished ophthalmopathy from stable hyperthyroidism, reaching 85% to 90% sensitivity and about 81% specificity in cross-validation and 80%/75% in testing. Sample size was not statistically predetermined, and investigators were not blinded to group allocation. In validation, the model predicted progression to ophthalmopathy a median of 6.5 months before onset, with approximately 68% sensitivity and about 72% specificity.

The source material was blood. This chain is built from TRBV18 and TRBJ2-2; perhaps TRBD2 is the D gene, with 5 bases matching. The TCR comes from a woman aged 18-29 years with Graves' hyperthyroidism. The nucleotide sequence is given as TGTGCCAGCTCGCGACTACAACCGAACACCGGGGAGCTGTTTTTT. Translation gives CASSRLQPNTGELFF. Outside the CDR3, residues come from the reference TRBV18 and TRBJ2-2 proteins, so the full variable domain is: NAGVMQNPRHLVRRRGQEARLRCSPMKGHSHVYWYRQLPEEGLKFMVYLQKENIIDESGMPKERFSAEFPKEGPSILRIQQVVRGDSAAYFCASSRLQPNTGELFFGEGSRLTVL.